One TCR beta chain is described in this entry. The data originate from a study of blood T cells in healthy people across ages. CDR1 is SGHRS, CDR2 YFSETQ, per germline. The CDR3 loop spans 15 amino acids. V was cut by 0 bases and J by 7 bases, with 11 bases left in between. The study isolated at least 7 million PBMCs from each sample. Each sample provided at least 6 micrograms of extracted total RNA. A sample-barcoded 5' primer and a J-beta primer mix were used in a second PCR of roughly 6 to 11 cycles. A single record per CDR3 protein comes from TCRdb applying MiXCR to the 5' RACE reads. Among 1.5 million to 2 million distinct CDR3 sequences, approximately 30% were seen once, and the ten largest hold around 7.7%.

The chain links TRBV5-1 to TRBJ1-6; D is undetermined. This TCR was sampled from a woman aged 25-40 years in good health. The sample consisted of blood. This CDR3 is CASSLGTARNSPLHF. DNA for the CDR3: TGCGCCAGCAGCTTGGGCACTGCAAGAAATTCACCCCTCCACTTT.